A selection of T cell receptor beta chains follows, all from one sample in a study of T cells of healthy individuals. TCRdb fed the 5' RACE reads into MiXCR, producing one record per CDR3 protein. The data show about 82,000 distinct CDR3 sequences, 4% to 5.5% seen once. The receptors shown here come from a female donor in good health. Both conserved end residues are part of each CDR3. A D gene is named only where the DNA matches it firmly. Some rows have no size entry. The others give once, few or many, or a class for an expanded clone.

D gene	V gene	clone size	J gene	CDR3 protein	CDR3 DNA
TRBD2	TRBV7-9	few	TRBJ2-7	CASSPTGTSGNVQYF	TGTGCCAGCAGCCCCACAGGGACTAGCGGGAATGTGCAGTACTTC
-	TRBV9	few	TRBJ1-1	CASSPRVGNTEAFF	TGTGCCAGCAGCCCCAGGGTGGGGAACACTGAAGCTTTCTTT
TRBD2	TRBV4-2	few	TRBJ2-1	CASSQDVAGGYNEQFF	TGTGCCAGCAGCCAAGATGTAGCGGGAGGATACAATGAGCAGTTCTTC
-	TRBV28	many	TRBJ2-1	CASSLGKNEQFF	TGTGCCAGCAGTTTGGGCAAAAATGAGCAGTTCTTC
TRBD2	TRBV5-6	few	TRBJ2-3	CASRGLAGTDTQYF	TGTGCCAGCAGAGGACTAGCGGGCACAGATACGCAGTATTTT
TRBD1	TRBV12-3/TRBV12-4	many	TRBJ1-1	CASTIHRGAHTEAFF	TGTGCCAGCACTATTCACAGGGGTGCGCACACTGAAGCTTTCTTT
-	TRBV5-4	many	TRBJ2-2	CASSFGQNTGELFF	TGTGCCAGCAGCTTTGGACAGAACACCGGGGAGCTGTTTTTT
TRBD1	TRBV28	many	TRBJ1-1	CASSFSGTGSTEAFF	TGTGCCAGCAGTTTCTCCGGGACAGGGTCCACTGAAGCTTTCTTT
-	TRBV4-1	-	TRBJ2-3	CASSQGYAADTQYF	TGCGCCAGCAGCCAAGGATACGCAGCAGATACGCAGTATTTT
-	TRBV6-6	few	TRBJ1-6	CASSYSSFLLTSGYNSPLHF	TGTGCCAGCAGTTACTCGTCCTTCCTCCTGACGAGTGGGTATAATTCACCCCTCCACTTT
-	TRBV4-3	-	TRBJ2-7	CASSQERGSAYEQYF	TGCGCCAGCAGCCAAGAGCGGGGCAGCGCCTACGAGCAGTACTTC
-	TRBV29-1	few	TRBJ1-1	CSVEGGVNTEAFF	TGCAGCGTTGAAGGGGGTGTTAACACTGAAGCTTTCTTT
-	TRBV12-3/TRBV12-4	-	TRBJ1-2	CASSPKGLSGYGYTF	TGTGCCAGCAGCCCAAAGGGTTTGAGCGGCTATGGCTACACCTTC
TRBD1	TRBV12-3/TRBV12-4	few	TRBJ1-2	CASSLTTGGHGYTF	TGTGCCAGCAGCCTAACGACAGGGGGCCATGGCTACACCTTC
-	TRBV7-9	many	TRBJ2-5	CASSLATAPQETQYF	TGTGCCAGCAGCTTAGCGACAGCTCCCCAAGAGACCCAGTACTTC
TRBD2	TRBV3-1	many	TRBJ2-7	CASSQIGREGYEQYF	TGTGCCAGCAGCCAAATCGGACGGGAGGGGTACGAGCAGTACTTC
-	TRBV25-1	many	TRBJ1-1	CASSTDPNTEAFF	TGTGCCAGCAGTACCGATCCTAACACTGAAGCTTTCTTT
-	TRBV5-1	-	TRBJ1-2	CASSLEGEVGYGYTF	TGCGCCAGCAGCTTGGAGGGGGAAGTTGGCTATGGCTACACCTTC
-	TRBV5-1	many	TRBJ2-7	CASSLEESVYEQYF	TGCGCCAGCAGCTTGGAAGAATCTGTCTACGAGCAGTACTTC
-	TRBV6-1	-	TRBJ1-1	CASSQTEAFF	TGTGCCAGCAGTCAGACCGAAGCTTTCTTT
-	TRBV7-2	many	TRBJ1-4	CASSLGAVSTNEKLFF	TGTGCCAGCAGCTTAGGGGCAGTCTCAACTAATGAAAAACTGTTTTTT
-	TRBV12-3/TRBV12-4	many	TRBJ2-1	CASSLVGNNEQFF	TGTGCCAGCAGTTTAGTTGGGAACAATGAGCAGTTCTTC
-	TRBV28	many	TRBJ1-5	CASSPDNQPQHF	TGTGCCAGCAGTCCGGATAATCAGCCCCAGCATTTT
-	TRBV7-3	-	TRBJ2-2	CASSFKSGELFF	TGTGCCAGCAGCTTCAAGTCCGGGGAGCTGTTTTTT
-	TRBV5-1	many	TRBJ2-2	CASSLEVGAGELFF	TGCGCCAGCAGCTTGGAAGTAGGGGCCGGGGAGCTGTTTTTT
TRBD2	TRBV4-2	many	TRBJ2-7	CASSRSAGGGSYEQYF	TGTGCCAGCAGCCGATCCGCGGGGGGCGGTTCCTACGAGCAGTACTTC
-	TRBV6-5	many	TRBJ2-1	CASSTSYGGTKPREQFF	TGTGCCAGCAGCACCAGTTATGGGGGTACTAAACCCCGTGAGCAGTTCTTC
-	TRBV4-3	many	TRBJ2-7	CASSQSQGPDYEQYF	TGCGCCAGCAGCCAGTCCCAGGGGCCGGACTACGAGCAGTACTTC
-	TRBV27	few	TRBJ1-2	CASSLEGRRGYTF	TGTGCCAGCAGCCTGGAAGGGCGTAGAGGCTACACCTTC
-	TRBV5-4	few	TRBJ1-4	CASSLKSASDEKLFF	TGTGCCAGCAGCTTGAAATCCGCTAGCGATGAAAAACTGTTTTTT
-	TRBV7-9	many	TRBJ1-5	CASSLGNQPQHF	TGTGCCAGCAGCTTAGGGAATCAGCCCCAGCATTTT
TRBD1	TRBV20-1	-	TRBJ1-5	CSARQGNQPQHF	TGCAGTGCTCGACAGGGGAATCAGCCCCAGCATTTT
-	TRBV6-6	-	TRBJ2-7	CASSKRDISYEQYF	TGTGCCAGCAGCAAACGGGACATTTCCTACGAGCAGTACTTC
TRBD1	TRBV29-1	many	TRBJ2-3	CSVEDRYTDTQYF	TGCAGCGTTGAGGACAGGTACACAGATACGCAGTATTTT
-	TRBV29-1	many	TRBJ1-1	CSANREMNTEAFF	TGCAGCGCAAACAGGGAGATGAACACTGAAGCTTTCTTT
-	TRBV6-6	few	TRBJ1-1	CASSYRTNTEAFF	TGTGCCAGCAGTTACCGGACGAACACTGAAGCTTTCTTT
-	TRBV7-3	many	TRBJ2-2	CASSLTTGELFF	TGTGCCAGCAGCTTAACAACCGGGGAGCTGTTTTTT
TRBD2	TRBV2	many	TRBJ2-1	CATKGLAGNAGEQFF	TGTGCCACTAAGGGACTAGCGGGAAACGCGGGTGAGCAGTTCTTC
TRBD2	TRBV27	-	TRBJ2-1	CASSFGIAGYNEQFF	TGTGCCAGCAGTTTCGGGATAGCGGGCTACAATGAGCAGTTCTTC
TRBD2	TRBV29-1	many	TRBJ2-3	CSETSGRFTDTQYF	TGCAGCGAAACTAGCGGGAGGTTCACAGATACGCAGTATTTT
-	TRBV18	many	TRBJ1-1	CASSPLGPLNLNTEAFF	TGTGCCAGCTCACCACTTGGGCCGCTTAATTTGAACACTGAAGCTTTCTTT
-	TRBV11-2	many	TRBJ2-1	CASSLERTTDEQFF	TGTGCCAGCAGCTTAGAGCGTACTACCGATGAGCAGTTCTTC
TRBD1	TRBV20-1	-	TRBJ2-7	CSAIEGDRGLSDEQYF	TGCAGTGCCATAGAGGGGGACAGGGGGCTCAGCGACGAGCAGTACTTC